This TCR beta chain was profiled in a study of radiation and T cells in renal cell carcinoma. Regarding the study as a whole: Only small tumor regions of 0.95 to 1 g were sampled.

Noted treatment: treatment-naive control, cytoreductive nephrectomy. Treatment-naive patients without radiation supplied the control tumors at nephrectomy. The tumor was a clear cell renal cell carcinoma. Produced via immunoSEQ multiplex PCR; TCRdb's table is partial and in-frame only. The sample has approximately 14,000 clones; 55% to 70% are singletons. As regards this clone: Its target is not known. The same CDR3 also results from other DNA sequences found in this sample.

The CDR3 extends over 12 amino acids. V gave up 4 bases and J gave up 5 bases; unmatched junction bases: 0. CDR1 and CDR2 from the germline V gene are LNHDA and SQIVND (reference sequence). Sequencing was performed on tumor tissue, taken from a patient whose treatment was nephrectomy without radiotherapy. The receptor was derived from a man over 45 with renal cell carcinoma. This chain links TRBV19 with TRBJ2-7; 9 bases are shared with TRBD1. DNA for the CDR3: TGTGCCAGTAGTAGGGACAGGGACGAGCAGTACTTC. This sequence encodes CASSRDRDEQYF.